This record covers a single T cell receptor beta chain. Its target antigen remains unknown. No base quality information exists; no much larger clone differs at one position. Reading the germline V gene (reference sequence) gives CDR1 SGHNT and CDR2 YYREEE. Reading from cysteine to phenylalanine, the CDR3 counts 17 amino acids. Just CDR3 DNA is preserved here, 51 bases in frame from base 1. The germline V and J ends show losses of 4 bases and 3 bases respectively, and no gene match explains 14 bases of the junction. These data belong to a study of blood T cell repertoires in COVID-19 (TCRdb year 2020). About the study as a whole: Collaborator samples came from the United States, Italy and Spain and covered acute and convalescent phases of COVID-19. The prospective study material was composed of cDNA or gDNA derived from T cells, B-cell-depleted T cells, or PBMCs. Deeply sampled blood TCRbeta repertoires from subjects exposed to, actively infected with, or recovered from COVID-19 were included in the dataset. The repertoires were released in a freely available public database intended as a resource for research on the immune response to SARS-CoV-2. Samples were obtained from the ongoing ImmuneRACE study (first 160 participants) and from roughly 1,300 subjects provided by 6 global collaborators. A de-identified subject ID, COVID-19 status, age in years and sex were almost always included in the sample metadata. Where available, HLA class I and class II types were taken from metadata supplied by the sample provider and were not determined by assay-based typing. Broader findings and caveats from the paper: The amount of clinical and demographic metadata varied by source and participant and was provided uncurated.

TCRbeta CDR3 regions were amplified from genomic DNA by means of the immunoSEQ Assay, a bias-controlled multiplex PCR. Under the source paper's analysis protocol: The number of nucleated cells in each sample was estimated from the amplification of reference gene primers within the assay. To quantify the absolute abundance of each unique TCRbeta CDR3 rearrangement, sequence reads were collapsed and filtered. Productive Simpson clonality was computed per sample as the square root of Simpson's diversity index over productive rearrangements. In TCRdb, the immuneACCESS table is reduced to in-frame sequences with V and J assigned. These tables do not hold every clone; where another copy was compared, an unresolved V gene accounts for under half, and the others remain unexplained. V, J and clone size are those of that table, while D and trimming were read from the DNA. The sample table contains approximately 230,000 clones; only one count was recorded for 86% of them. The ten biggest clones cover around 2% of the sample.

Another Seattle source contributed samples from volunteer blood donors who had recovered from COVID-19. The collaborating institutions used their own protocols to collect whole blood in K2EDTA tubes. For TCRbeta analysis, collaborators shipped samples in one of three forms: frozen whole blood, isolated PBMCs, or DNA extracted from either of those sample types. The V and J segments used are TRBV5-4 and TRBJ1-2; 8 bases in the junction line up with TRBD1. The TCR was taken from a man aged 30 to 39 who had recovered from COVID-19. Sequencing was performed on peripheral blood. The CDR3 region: CASSPTGTGASYYGYTF. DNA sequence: TGTGCCAGCAGCCCAACCGGGACAGGTGCCAGCTACTATGGCTACACCTTC.